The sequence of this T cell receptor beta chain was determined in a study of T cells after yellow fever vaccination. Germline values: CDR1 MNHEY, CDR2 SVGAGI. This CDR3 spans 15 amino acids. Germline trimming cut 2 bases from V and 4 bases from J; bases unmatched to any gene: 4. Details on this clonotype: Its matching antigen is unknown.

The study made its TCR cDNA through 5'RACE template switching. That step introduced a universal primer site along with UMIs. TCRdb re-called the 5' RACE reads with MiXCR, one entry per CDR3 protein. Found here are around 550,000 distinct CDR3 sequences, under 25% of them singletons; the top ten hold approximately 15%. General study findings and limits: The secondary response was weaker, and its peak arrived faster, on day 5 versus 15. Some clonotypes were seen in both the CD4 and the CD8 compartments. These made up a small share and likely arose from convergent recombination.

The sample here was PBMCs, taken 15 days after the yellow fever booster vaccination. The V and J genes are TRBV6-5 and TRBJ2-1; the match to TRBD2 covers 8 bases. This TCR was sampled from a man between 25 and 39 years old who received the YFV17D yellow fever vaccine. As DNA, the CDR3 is TGTGCCAGCAGTTACGTAGCGGGGATATACAATGAGCAGTTCTTC. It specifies CASSYVAGIYNEQFF.